The present entry profiles one TCR beta chain with its context. Profiled with immunoSEQ multiplex PCR; TCRdb holds only in-frame clones, not every one. Here the sample spans over 50,000 clones, about 88% being singletons. This specimen comes from a study of OX40 agonist ivuxolimab in advanced cancers. Trimming took 3 bases from V and 5 from J; bases not matched to a gene: 3. The CDR3 sequence is 14 residues long. The germline V gene encodes CDR1 SGHKS and CDR2 YYEKEE (reference sequence). Here the sequenced sample was CD4+ or CD8+ T cells sorted from blood, taken in a trial of the OX40 agonist ivuxolimab. The source of this sequence is an adult with an advanced solid tumor such as melanoma, head and neck, liver or kidney cancer. The chain uses TRBV5-5 and TRBJ1-5; 9 bases are a match to TRBD1. DNA of the CDR3: TGTGCCAGCAGCTCAACAGGGGGCGATCAGCCCCAGCATTTT. It encodes CASSSTGGDQPQHF. The full variable domain, completed using reference TRBV5-5 and TRBJ1-5, is DAGVTQSPTHLIKTRGQQVTLRCSPISGHKSVSWYQQVLGQGPQFIFQYYEKEERGRGNFPDRFSARQFPNYSSELNVNALLLGDSALYLCASSSTGGDQPQHFGDGTRLSIL.